This T cell receptor (beta chain) stems from a study of Ad26.COV2.S vaccination and SARS-CoV-2 variants. Data came from immunoSEQ multiplex PCR; TCRdb stores just in-frame clones and leaves some out. Among fewer than 300,000 clones listed, more than 75% were seen once. Trimming took 5 bases from V and 2 from J, leaving 16 bases between them. This CDR3 spans 16 amino acids. Germline loops: CDR1 SGHTA, CDR2 FQGNSA. Described treatment: about 20 received Ad26.COV2.S at low or high dose, single or two shots; roughly 5 received placebo; per-sample allocation not given. Collection of the samples took place on day 63 after the first injection of vaccine or placebo.

This clonotype was sampled from a person between 18 and 65 years old who received the Ad26.COV2.S COVID-19 vaccine or a placebo. Here the sequenced sample was peripheral blood, taken in a trial of Ad26.COV2.S vaccine versus placebo. The V call is TRBV7-2, the J call TRBJ2-4; D is unresolved. In DNA form, the CDR3 reads TGTGCCAGCAGCCCGTTTAGTGGGTTAACCAAAAACATTCAGTACTTC. Protein: CASSPFSGLTKNIQYF.